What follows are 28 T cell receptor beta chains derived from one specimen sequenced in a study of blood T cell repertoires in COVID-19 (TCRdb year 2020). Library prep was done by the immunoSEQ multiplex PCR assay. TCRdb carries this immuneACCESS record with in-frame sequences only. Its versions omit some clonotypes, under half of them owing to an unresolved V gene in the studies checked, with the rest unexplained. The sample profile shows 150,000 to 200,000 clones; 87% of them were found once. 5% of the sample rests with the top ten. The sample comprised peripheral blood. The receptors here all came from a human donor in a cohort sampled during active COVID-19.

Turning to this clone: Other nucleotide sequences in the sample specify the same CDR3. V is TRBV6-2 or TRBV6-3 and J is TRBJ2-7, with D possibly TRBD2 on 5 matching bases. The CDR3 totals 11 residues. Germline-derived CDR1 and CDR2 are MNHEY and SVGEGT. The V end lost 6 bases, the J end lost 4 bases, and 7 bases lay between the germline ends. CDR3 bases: TGTGCCAGCAGCGAGGGTTACGAGCAGTACTTC. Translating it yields CASSEGYEQYF.

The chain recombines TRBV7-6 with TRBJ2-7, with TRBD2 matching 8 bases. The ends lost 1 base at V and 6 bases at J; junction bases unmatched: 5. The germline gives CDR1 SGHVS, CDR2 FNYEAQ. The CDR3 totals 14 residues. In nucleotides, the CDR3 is TGTGCCAGCAGCTTAGGGGCCGGGGGGGCCGAGCAGTACTTC. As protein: CASSLGAGGAEQYF.

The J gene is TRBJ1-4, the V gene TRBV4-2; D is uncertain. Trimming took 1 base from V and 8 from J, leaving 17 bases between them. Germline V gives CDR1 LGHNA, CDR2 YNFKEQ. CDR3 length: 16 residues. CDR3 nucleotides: TGTGCCAGCAGCCAAGGACTGGCCCTGGCGGGAGAAAAACTGTTTTTT. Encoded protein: CASSQGLALAGEKLFF.

This CDR3 reads CASSQVAGDTDTQYF. CDR3 in DNA: TGTGCCAGCAGCCAAGTTGCGGGGGACACAGATACGCAGTATTTT. The V call is TRBV3-1 (or the pseudogene TRBV3-2), the J call TRBJ2-3; 7 positions agree with TRBD2. V shed 1 base and J 2 bases; nucleotides not matched to a gene: 3. The CDR3 is made up of 15 amino acids. From germline, CDR1 is LGHDT and CDR2 YNNKEL (reference sequence).

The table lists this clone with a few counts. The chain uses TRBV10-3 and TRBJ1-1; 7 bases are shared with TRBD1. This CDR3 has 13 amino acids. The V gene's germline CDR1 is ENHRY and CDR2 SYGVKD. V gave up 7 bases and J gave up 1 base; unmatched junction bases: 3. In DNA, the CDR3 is TGTGCCATCACTCGACAGGGGAACACTGAAGCTTTCTTT. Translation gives CAITRQGNTEAFF.

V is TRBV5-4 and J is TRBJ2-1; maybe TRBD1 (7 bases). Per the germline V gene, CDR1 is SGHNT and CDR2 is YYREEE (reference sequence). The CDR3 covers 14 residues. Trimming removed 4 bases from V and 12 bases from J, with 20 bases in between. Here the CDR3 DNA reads TGTGCCAGCAGCGCGGGACAGTCACCCCATGGGCAGTTCTTC. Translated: CASSAGQSPHGQFF.

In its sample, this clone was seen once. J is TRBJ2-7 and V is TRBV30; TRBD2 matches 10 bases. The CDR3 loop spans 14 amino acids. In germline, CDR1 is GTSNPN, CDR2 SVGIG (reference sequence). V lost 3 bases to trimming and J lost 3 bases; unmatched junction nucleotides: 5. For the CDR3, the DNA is TGTGCCTGGAGGCCCCGGACTAGCGGCTACGAGCAGTACTTC. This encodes CAWRPRTSGYEQYF.

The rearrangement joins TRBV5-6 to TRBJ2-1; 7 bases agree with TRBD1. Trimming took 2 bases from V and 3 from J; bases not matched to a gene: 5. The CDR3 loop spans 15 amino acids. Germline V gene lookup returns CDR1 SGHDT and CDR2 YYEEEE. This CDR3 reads CASSLDRVRYNEQFF. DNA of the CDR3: TGTGCCAGCAGCTTAGACAGGGTTCGCTACAATGAGCAGTTCTTC.

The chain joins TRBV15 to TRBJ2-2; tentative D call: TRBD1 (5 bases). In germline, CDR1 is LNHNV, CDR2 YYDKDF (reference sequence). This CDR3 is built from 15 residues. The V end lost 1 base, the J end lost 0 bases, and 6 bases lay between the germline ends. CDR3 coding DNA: TGTGCCACCAGCAGAGGACAGTCGAACACCGGGGAGCTGTTTTTT. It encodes CATSRGQSNTGELFF.

CDR3 coding DNA: TGTGCCAGCAGTTCGCAGGGCTCTGGAAACACCATATATTTT. It is translated as CASSSQGSGNTIYF. The chain has TRBV27 and TRBJ1-3; possible D gene TRBD1, 5 bases. CDR3 length: 14 residues. Trimming took off 4 bases at V and 0 bases at J, with 7 bases between the two ends. Germline CDR1 MNHEY, CDR2 SMNVEV (reference sequence).

This chain's CDR3 is CASTSGAGTQYF. In DNA form, the CDR3 reads TGTGCCAGCACCTCTGGAGCGGGTACGCAGTATTTT. The chain has TRBV28 and TRBJ2-3, with a possible D match to TRBD2 (6 bases). The CDR3 length is 12 residues. Germline V gene sequence: CDR1 MDHEN, CDR2 SYDVKM. The germline V and J ends were trimmed by 7 bases and 8 bases, with 13 bases remaining between them. Combining the CDR3 with reference TRBV28 and TRBJ2-3 gives the whole variable domain DVKVTQSSRYLVKRTGEKVFLECVQDMDHENMFWYRQDPGLGLRLIYFSYDVKMKEKGDIPEGYSVSREKKERFSLILESASTNQTSMYLCASTSGAGTQYFGPGTRLTVL.

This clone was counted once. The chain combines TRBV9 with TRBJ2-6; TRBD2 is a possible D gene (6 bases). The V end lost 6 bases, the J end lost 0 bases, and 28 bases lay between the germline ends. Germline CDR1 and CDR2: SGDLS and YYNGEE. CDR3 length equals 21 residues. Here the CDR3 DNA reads TGTGCCAGCACCCCGGAGGGAGGTGAGGGGATCCGCCACTCTGGGGCCAACGTCCTGACTTTC. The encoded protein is CASTPEGGEGIRHSGANVLTF.

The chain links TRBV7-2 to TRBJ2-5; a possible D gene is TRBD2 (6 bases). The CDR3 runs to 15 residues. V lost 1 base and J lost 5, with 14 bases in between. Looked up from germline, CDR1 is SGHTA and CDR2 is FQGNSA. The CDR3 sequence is CASSLVGNREETQYF. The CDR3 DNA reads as TGTGCCAGCAGCTTAGTGGGGAACCGGGAGGAGACCCAGTACTTC.

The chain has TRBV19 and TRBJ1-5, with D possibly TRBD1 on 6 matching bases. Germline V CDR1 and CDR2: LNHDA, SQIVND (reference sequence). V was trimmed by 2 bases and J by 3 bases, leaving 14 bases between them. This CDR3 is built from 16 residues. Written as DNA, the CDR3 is TGTGCCAGTAGTATATTCCGCGGACAGTCCAATCAGCCCCAGCATTTT. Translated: CASSIFRGQSNQPQHF.

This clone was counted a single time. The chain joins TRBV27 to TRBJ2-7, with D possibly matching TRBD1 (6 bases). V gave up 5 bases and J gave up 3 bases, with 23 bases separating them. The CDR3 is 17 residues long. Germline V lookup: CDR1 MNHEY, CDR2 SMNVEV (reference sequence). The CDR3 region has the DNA TGTGCCAGCAGTATCGGGGTTTCGGTACAGGGTGGCTACGAGCAGTACTTC. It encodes CASSIGVSVQGGYEQYF.

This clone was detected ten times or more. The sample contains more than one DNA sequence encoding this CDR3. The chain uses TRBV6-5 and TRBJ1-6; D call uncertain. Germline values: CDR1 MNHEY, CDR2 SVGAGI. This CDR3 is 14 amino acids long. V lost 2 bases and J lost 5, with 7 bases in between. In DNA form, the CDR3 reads TGTGCCAGCAGTTACCGTCAGGATAATTCACCCCTCCACTTT. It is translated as CASSYRQDNSPLHF.

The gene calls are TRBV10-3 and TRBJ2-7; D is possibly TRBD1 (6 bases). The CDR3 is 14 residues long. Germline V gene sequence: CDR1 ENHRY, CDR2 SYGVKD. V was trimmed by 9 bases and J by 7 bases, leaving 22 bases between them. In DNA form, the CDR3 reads TGTGCCATTTCCCCAGGGTTCCCAGGGGAAGAGCAGTACTTC. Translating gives CAISPGFPGEEQYF.

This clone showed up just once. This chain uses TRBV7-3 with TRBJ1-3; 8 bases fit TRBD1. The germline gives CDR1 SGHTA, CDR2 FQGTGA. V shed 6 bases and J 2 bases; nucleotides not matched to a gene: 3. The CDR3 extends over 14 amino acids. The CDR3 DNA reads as TGTGCCAGCAGTCGGACAGGGACTGGAAACACCATATATTTT. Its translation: CASSRTGTGNTIYF.

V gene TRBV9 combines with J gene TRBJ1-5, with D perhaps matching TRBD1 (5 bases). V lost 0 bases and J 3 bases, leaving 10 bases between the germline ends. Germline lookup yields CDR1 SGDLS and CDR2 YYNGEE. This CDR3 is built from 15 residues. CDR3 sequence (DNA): TGTGCCAGCAGCGTAGGGGGAGGGGTCAATCAGCCCCAGCATTTT. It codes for CASSVGGGVNQPQHF.

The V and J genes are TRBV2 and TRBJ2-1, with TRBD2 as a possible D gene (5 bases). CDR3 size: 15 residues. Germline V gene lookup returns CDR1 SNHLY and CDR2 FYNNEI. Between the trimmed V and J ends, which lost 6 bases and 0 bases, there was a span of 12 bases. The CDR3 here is CASREDAVSYNEQFF. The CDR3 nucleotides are TGTGCCAGCAGGGAGGACGCAGTCTCCTACAATGAGCAGTTCTTC.

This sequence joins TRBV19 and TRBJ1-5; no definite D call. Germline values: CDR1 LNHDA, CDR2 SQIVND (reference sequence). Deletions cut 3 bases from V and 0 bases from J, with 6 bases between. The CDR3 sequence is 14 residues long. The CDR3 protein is CASSIGSSNQPQHF. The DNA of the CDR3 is TGTGCCAGTAGTATTGGTAGTAGCAATCAGCCCCAGCATTTT.

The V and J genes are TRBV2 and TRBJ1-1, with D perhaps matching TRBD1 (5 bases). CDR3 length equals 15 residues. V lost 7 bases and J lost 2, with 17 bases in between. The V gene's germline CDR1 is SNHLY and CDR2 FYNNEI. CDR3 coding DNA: TGTGCCAGCAACCCGCAGACGGGGGGAAACACTGAAGCTTTCTTT. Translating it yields CASNPQTGGNTEAFF. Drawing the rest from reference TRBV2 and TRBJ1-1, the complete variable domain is EPEVTQTPSHQVTQMGQEVILRCVPISNHLYFYWYRQILGQKVEFLVSFYNNEISEKSEIFDDQFSVERPDGSNFTLKIRSTKLEDSAMYFCASNPQTGGNTEAFFGQGTRLTVV.

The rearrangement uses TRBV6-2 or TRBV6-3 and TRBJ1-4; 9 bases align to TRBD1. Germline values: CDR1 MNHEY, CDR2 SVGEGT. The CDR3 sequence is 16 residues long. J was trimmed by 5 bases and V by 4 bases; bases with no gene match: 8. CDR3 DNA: TGTGCCAGCAGTTCCCTTCAACAGGGGGCGAATGAAAAACTGTTTTTT. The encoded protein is CASSSLQQGANEKLFF.

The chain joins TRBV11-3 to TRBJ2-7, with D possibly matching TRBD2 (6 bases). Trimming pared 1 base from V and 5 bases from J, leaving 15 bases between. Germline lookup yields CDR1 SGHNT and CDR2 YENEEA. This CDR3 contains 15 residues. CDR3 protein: CASSLGGGAFHEQYF. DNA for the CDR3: TGTGCCAGCAGCTTAGGTGGCGGGGCCTTCCACGAGCAGTACTTC.

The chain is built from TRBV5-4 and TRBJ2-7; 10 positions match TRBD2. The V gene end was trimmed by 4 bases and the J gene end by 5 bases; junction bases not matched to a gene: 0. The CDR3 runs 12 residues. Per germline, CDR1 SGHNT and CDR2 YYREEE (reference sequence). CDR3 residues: CASSGTSDEQYF. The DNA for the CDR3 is TGTGCCAGCAGCGGGACTAGCGACGAGCAGTACTTC.

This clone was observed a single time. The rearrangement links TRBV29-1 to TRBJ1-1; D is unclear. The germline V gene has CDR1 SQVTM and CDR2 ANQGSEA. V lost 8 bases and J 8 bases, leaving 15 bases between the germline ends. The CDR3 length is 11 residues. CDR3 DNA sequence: TGCAGCTCCGAAGAGGGCTTCGAAGCTTTCTTT. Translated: CSSEEGFEAFF.

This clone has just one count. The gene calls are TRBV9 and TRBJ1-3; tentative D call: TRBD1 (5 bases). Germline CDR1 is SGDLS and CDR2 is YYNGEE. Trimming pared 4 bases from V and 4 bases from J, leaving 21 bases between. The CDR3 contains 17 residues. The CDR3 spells CASSPGRDSWSGNTIYF. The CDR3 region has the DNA TGTGCCAGCAGCCCCGGGAGGGACTCCTGGAGCGGAAACACCATATATTTT.

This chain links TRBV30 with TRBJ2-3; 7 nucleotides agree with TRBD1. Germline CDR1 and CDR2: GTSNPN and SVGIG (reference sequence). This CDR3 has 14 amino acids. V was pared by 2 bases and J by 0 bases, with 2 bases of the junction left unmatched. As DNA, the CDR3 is TGTGCCTGGAGTACAGGGGTGAGCACAGATACGCAGTATTTT. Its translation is CAWSTGVSTDTQYF.